In its sample, the clone carrying this TCR beta chain was seen many times. The record originates from a study of T cells after yellow fever vaccination. Study-level background: For low cell numbers, libraries were made with SMART-Seq v4 Ultra Low Input.

The CDR3 length is 16 residues. Germline trimming cut 0 bases from V and 6 bases from J; bases unmatched to any gene: 5. The germline CDR1 and CDR2 sequences are MNHEY and SVGAGI. TCRdb analysed the 5' RACE reads with MiXCR anew, one entry per CDR3 protein. Altogether 100,000 to 150,000 distinct CDR3 sequences are present, roughly 7.2% being singletons, with the ten largest covering approximately 3%. The rearrangement joins TRBV6-5 to TRBJ2-2; 9 bases fit TRBD2. Sequencing used CD4+ T cells sorted from PBMCs, obtained roughly 45 days after the first yellow fever vaccination. The TCR originated in a man aged 18 to 30 who received the YFV17D yellow fever vaccine. CDR3 sequence reads: CASSYSPAGGPGELFF. CDR3 nucleotides: TGTGCCAGCAGTTACTCTCCAGCGGGGGGCCCCGGGGAGCTGTTTTTT.